These T cell receptor beta chains were read from a single sample in a study of cytomegalovirus exposure and HLA in healthy donors. Measured with immunoSEQ multiplex PCR; TCRdb has only the in-frame clones, and not every one. In the table there are some 150,000 clones, over 75% of which are singletons. Source material: PBMCs. Receptors were obtained from a man aged 40-50 years in good health and CMV-seronegative. Each CDR3 is given with its conserved first and last residue. Fields, in order: CDR3 DNA, CDR3 protein, clone size, J gene, CDR3 length, D gene, V gene. A D gene is named only where the DNA matches it firmly. Clone size is not always given. Where it is, it says once, few, many or a class for expanded clones.

cdr3_nt: TGTGCCAGCCCCAGGGGAGACGGTGAGCAGTTCTTC
cdr3_aa: CASPRGDGEQFF
clone_size: .
j_call: TRBJ2-1
cdr3_length: 12
d_call: .
v_call: TRBV2

cdr3_nt: TGTGCCATCGCCGGGGGTGTGGAGACCCAGTACTTC
cdr3_aa: CAIAGGVETQYF
clone_size: once
j_call: TRBJ2-5
cdr3_length: 12
d_call: .
v_call: TRBV10-3

cdr3_nt: TGTGCCAGCAGTTCATGGGTGGAGACCGGGGAGCTGTTTTTT
cdr3_aa: CASSSWVETGELFF
clone_size: .
j_call: TRBJ2-2
cdr3_length: 14
d_call: .
v_call: TRBV27

cdr3_nt: TGTGCCAGCAGTTCCAGGACAGGGGGGTACACTGAAGCTTTCTTT
cdr3_aa: CASSSRTGGYTEAFF
clone_size: .
j_call: TRBJ1-1
cdr3_length: 15
d_call: TRBD1
v_call: TRBV6-1

cdr3_nt: TGTGCCAGCAGCCGGACACACAGGAACACTGAAGCTTTCTTT
cdr3_aa: CASSRTHRNTEAFF
clone_size: .
j_call: TRBJ1-1
cdr3_length: 14
d_call: .
v_call: TRBV6-5

cdr3_nt: TGCGCCAGCAGGGAGGTAGGTCTCTACTACGAGCAGTACTTC
cdr3_aa: CASREVGLYYEQYF
clone_size: .
j_call: TRBJ2-7
cdr3_length: 14
d_call: .
v_call: TRBV5-1

cdr3_nt: TGTGCCAGCAGCCAAGATCCCAGGGTCGGCAATCAGCCCCAGCATTTT
cdr3_aa: CASSQDPRVGNQPQHF
clone_size: few
j_call: TRBJ1-5
cdr3_length: 16
d_call: .
v_call: TRBV4-2

cdr3_nt: TGTGCCAGCAGCACCGGGGGACCACTGGTCGGGGAGCTGTTTTTT
cdr3_aa: CASSTGGPLVGELFF
clone_size: once
j_call: TRBJ2-2
cdr3_length: 15
d_call: .
v_call: TRBV5-6

cdr3_nt: TGTGCCAGCAGCTTTCGAGGCGGGGGGTTGGAGACCCAGTACTTC
cdr3_aa: CASSFRGGGLETQYF
clone_size: .
j_call: TRBJ2-5
cdr3_length: 15
d_call: TRBD2
v_call: TRBV11-2

cdr3_nt: TGTGCCAGCAGCCAGGGACAGGGGTTCGCCGGGGAGCTGTTTTTT
cdr3_aa: CASSQGQGFAGELFF
clone_size: .
j_call: TRBJ2-2
cdr3_length: 15
d_call: TRBD1
v_call: TRBV14

cdr3_nt: TGTGCCAGCAGCGAGCAGGCCCCGATGAACACCGGGGAGCTGTTTTTT
cdr3_aa: CASSEQAPMNTGELFF
clone_size: .
j_call: TRBJ2-2
cdr3_length: 16
d_call: .
v_call: TRBV7-9

cdr3_nt: TGTGCCAGCAACCTCTCCCCGAGCGCAACTAATGAAAAACTGTTTTTT
cdr3_aa: CASNLSPSATNEKLFF
clone_size: .
j_call: TRBJ1-4
cdr3_length: 16
d_call: .
v_call: TRBV28

cdr3_nt: TGTGCCAGCAGTACACAGGGGGAGAAATCCTACAATGAGCAGTTCTTC
cdr3_aa: CASSTQGEKSYNEQFF
clone_size: .
j_call: TRBJ2-1
cdr3_length: 16
d_call: TRBD1
v_call: TRBV27

cdr3_nt: TGTGCCAGCAGCTCCCCGCGGAACGCAACCAACACCGGGGAGCTGTTTTTT
cdr3_aa: CASSSPRNATNTGELFF
clone_size: .
j_call: TRBJ2-2
cdr3_length: 17
d_call: .
v_call: TRBV7-8

cdr3_nt: TGTGCCAGCAGCCAGTCGACAGGAGGATCACCCCTCCACTTT
cdr3_aa: CASSQSTGGSPLHF
clone_size: .
j_call: TRBJ1-6
cdr3_length: 14
d_call: .
v_call: TRBV4-2

cdr3_nt: TGCGCCAGCAGCCAAGACATAACTAGCGGAAGGGACAGGCAGTACTTC
cdr3_aa: CASSQDITSGRDRQYF
clone_size: few
j_call: TRBJ2-7
cdr3_length: 16
d_call: .
v_call: TRBV4-1

cdr3_nt: TGCGCCAGCAGCTTAGACAGGGGGCCTAACAATGAGCAGTTCTTC
cdr3_aa: CASSLDRGPNNEQFF
clone_size: .
j_call: TRBJ2-1
cdr3_length: 15
d_call: TRBD1
v_call: TRBV5-1

cdr3_nt: TGTGCCAGCAGCCAAGTCGCAGGTGGTGGCACAGATACGCAGTATTTT
cdr3_aa: CASSQVAGGGTDTQYF
clone_size: few
j_call: TRBJ2-3
cdr3_length: 16
d_call: .
v_call: TRBV4-2

cdr3_nt: TGTGCCATCAGTGATGGCACTATGAACACTGAAGCTTTCTTT
cdr3_aa: CAISDGTMNTEAFF
clone_size: few
j_call: TRBJ1-1
cdr3_length: 14
d_call: .
v_call: TRBV10-3

cdr3_nt: TGTGCCAGTAGTGCGGTTAGGGGGGGCTATGAGCAGTTCTTC
cdr3_aa: CASSAVRGGYEQFF
clone_size: .
j_call: TRBJ2-1
cdr3_length: 14
d_call: .
v_call: TRBV19

cdr3_nt: TGTGCCAGCAGCTTCTACTCCCTTGGACTAGCGGGGGGGAGCACAGATACGCAGTATTTT
cdr3_aa: CASSFYSLGLAGGSTDTQYF
clone_size: .
j_call: TRBJ2-3
cdr3_length: 20
d_call: TRBD2
v_call: TRBV7-3

cdr3_nt: TGTGCCAGCAGCTTGAGAGATACGCAGTATTTT
cdr3_aa: CASSLRDTQYF
clone_size: .
j_call: TRBJ2-3
cdr3_length: 11
d_call: .
v_call: TRBV13

cdr3_nt: TGTGCCAGCAGCTTAGCAATACCAGGGGCTGGAAACACCATATATTTT
cdr3_aa: CASSLAIPGAGNTIYF
clone_size: .
j_call: TRBJ1-3
cdr3_length: 16
d_call: .
v_call: TRBV7-6

cdr3_nt: TGCGCCAGCAGCTTGGTGGCCGGGACAGTGAACACTGAAGCTTTCTTT
cdr3_aa: CASSLVAGTVNTEAFF
clone_size: once
j_call: TRBJ1-1
cdr3_length: 16
d_call: TRBD1
v_call: TRBV5-1

cdr3_nt: TGTGCCAGCAGTCTGACAGGGGCTAACTATGGCTACACCTTC
cdr3_aa: CASSLTGANYGYTF
clone_size: .
j_call: TRBJ1-2
cdr3_length: 14
d_call: TRBD1
v_call: TRBV2

cdr3_nt: TGTGCCAGCAGTTCCCCCCAGAGAGGCGTTGGAGATGAAAAACTGTTTTTT
cdr3_aa: CASSSPQRGVGDEKLFF
clone_size: .
j_call: TRBJ1-4
cdr3_length: 17
d_call: .
v_call: TRBV27

cdr3_nt: TGTGCCAGCAGTGAAACGGGTGGCGGGGAGCTGTTTTTT
cdr3_aa: CASSETGGGELFF
clone_size: .
j_call: TRBJ2-2
cdr3_length: 13
d_call: .
v_call: TRBV25-1

cdr3_nt: TGTGCCAGCAGCCAAGAGGGGCGTGGCGAGCAGTTCTTC
cdr3_aa: CASSQEGRGEQFF
clone_size: few
j_call: TRBJ2-1
cdr3_length: 13
d_call: .
v_call: TRBV4-2

cdr3_nt: TGTGCCAGCAGCCCGACAGGGGGCAATGGCTACACCTTC
cdr3_aa: CASSPTGGNGYTF
clone_size: .
j_call: TRBJ1-2
cdr3_length: 13
d_call: TRBD1
v_call: TRBV7-9

cdr3_nt: TGTGCCAGCAGTCCCCGCACAGGGGGTAACGTTGGCTACACCTTC
cdr3_aa: CASSPRTGGNVGYTF
clone_size: .
j_call: TRBJ1-2
cdr3_length: 15
d_call: TRBD1
v_call: TRBV27

cdr3_nt: TGTGCCAGCAGTTACGACGGGATTAATTCACCCCTCCACTTT
cdr3_aa: CASSYDGINSPLHF
clone_size: .
j_call: TRBJ1-6
cdr3_length: 14
d_call: .
v_call: TRBV6-6

cdr3_nt: TGTGCCAGCACAGGACAGGGGGCGGGAGATACGCAGTATTTT
cdr3_aa: CASTGQGAGDTQYF
clone_size: .
j_call: TRBJ2-3
cdr3_length: 14
d_call: TRBD1
v_call: TRBV2

cdr3_nt: TGTGCCATCAGGGTCGGGACAGGGGTGGCCGGGGAGCTGTTTTTT
cdr3_aa: CAIRVGTGVAGELFF
clone_size: .
j_call: TRBJ2-2
cdr3_length: 15
d_call: TRBD1
v_call: TRBV10-3

cdr3_nt: TGTGCCAGCAGTGAAGGGGTGGGGGGTCCTGGCTACACCTTC
cdr3_aa: CASSEGVGGPGYTF
clone_size: .
j_call: TRBJ1-2
cdr3_length: 14
d_call: .
v_call: TRBV2

cdr3_nt: TGTGCCAGCAGTTTGACAGGGTACAACGAGCAGTACTTC
cdr3_aa: CASSLTGYNEQYF
clone_size: .
j_call: TRBJ2-7
cdr3_length: 13
d_call: TRBD1
v_call: TRBV6-1

cdr3_nt: TGTGCCAGCAGAACAGGGCTCAATCAGCCCCAGCATTTT
cdr3_aa: CASRTGLNQPQHF
clone_size: .
j_call: TRBJ1-5
cdr3_length: 13
d_call: .
v_call: TRBV6-5

cdr3_nt: TGTGCCAGCAGCCACCGGGACTGGCTAGAGACCCAGTACTTC
cdr3_aa: CASSHRDWLETQYF
clone_size: .
j_call: TRBJ2-5
cdr3_length: 14
d_call: .
v_call: TRBV13

cdr3_nt: TGTGCCAGCAGCCCACCACCTAGGACAGATTATAATTCACCCCTCCACTTT
cdr3_aa: CASSPPPRTDYNSPLHF
clone_size: few
j_call: TRBJ1-6
cdr3_length: 17
d_call: .
v_call: TRBV14

cdr3_nt: TGTGCCAGCAGCTTACAAGCGGGGGGGAACACCGGGGAGCTGTTTTTT
cdr3_aa: CASSLQAGGNTGELFF
clone_size: few
j_call: TRBJ2-2
cdr3_length: 16
d_call: TRBD2
v_call: TRBV7-2

cdr3_nt: TGTGCCATCAGTGAACAGGACTACTCCTACGAGCAGTACTTC
cdr3_aa: CAISEQDYSYEQYF
clone_size: .
j_call: TRBJ2-7
cdr3_length: 14
d_call: .
v_call: TRBV10-3

cdr3_nt: TGTGCCACCAGCAGAGATTTACAGGGGCGTTCACCCCTCCACTTT
cdr3_aa: CATSRDLQGRSPLHF
clone_size: few
j_call: TRBJ1-6
cdr3_length: 15
d_call: TRBD1
v_call: TRBV15

cdr3_nt: TGCGCCAGCAGTGATAATGGGTTTGGGGACAGAATGTACAATGAGCAGTTCTTC
cdr3_aa: CASSDNGFGDRMYNEQFF
clone_size: .
j_call: TRBJ2-1
cdr3_length: 18
d_call: TRBD1
v_call: TRBV10-1

cdr3_nt: TGTGCCAGCAGCCCCGGGTCTTACAATGAGCAGTTCTTC
cdr3_aa: CASSPGSYNEQFF
clone_size: .
j_call: TRBJ2-1
cdr3_length: 13
d_call: .
v_call: TRBV7-2

cdr3_nt: TGTGCCAGCAGCTTACGGGGAAATTCACCCCTCCACTTT
cdr3_aa: CASSLRGNSPLHF
clone_size: .
j_call: TRBJ1-6
cdr3_length: 13
d_call: .
v_call: TRBV5-6

cdr3_nt: TGCGCCAGCAGCTTGGGAACAGGGGACACTGAAGCTTTCTTT
cdr3_aa: CASSLGTGDTEAFF
clone_size: .
j_call: TRBJ1-1
cdr3_length: 14
d_call: TRBD1
v_call: TRBV5-1

cdr3_nt: TGTGCCAGCAGTGAAAGTTTCAGGGGGCGAGCTAATGAAAAACTGTTTTTT
cdr3_aa: CASSESFRGRANEKLFF
clone_size: .
j_call: TRBJ1-4
cdr3_length: 17
d_call: TRBD1
v_call: TRBV2

cdr3_nt: TGTGCCAGCAGCTTGGACAGAGCGACCGGGGAGCTGTTTTTT
cdr3_aa: CASSLDRATGELFF
clone_size: .
j_call: TRBJ2-2
cdr3_length: 14
d_call: .
v_call: TRBV7-2

cdr3_nt: TGTGCCAGCAGGGAGAGCAGGGGGGTCTTAACTGAAGCTTTCTTT
cdr3_aa: CASRESRGVLTEAFF
clone_size: .
j_call: TRBJ1-1
cdr3_length: 15
d_call: TRBD1
v_call: TRBV28

cdr3_nt: TGTGCCAGCAGCCAAGGTGGATCGGACAGAGCAGATACGCAGTATTTT
cdr3_aa: CASSQGGSDRADTQYF
clone_size: .
j_call: TRBJ2-3
cdr3_length: 16
d_call: .
v_call: TRBV4-2

cdr3_nt: TGCAGCGTTGAAGGGACTAGAAGGAAAAGCAATGAGCAGTTCTTC
cdr3_aa: CSVEGTRRKSNEQFF
clone_size: .
j_call: TRBJ2-1
cdr3_length: 15
d_call: TRBD2
v_call: TRBV29-1

cdr3_nt: TGCGCCAGCAGCCGGGACAGTAATGAAAAACTGTTTTTT
cdr3_aa: CASSRDSNEKLFF
clone_size: .
j_call: TRBJ1-4
cdr3_length: 13
d_call: TRBD1
v_call: TRBV5-1

cdr3_nt: TGTGCCAGCTCACCTGGGACAGGGCCAGAGACCCAGTACTTC
cdr3_aa: CASSPGTGPETQYF
clone_size: .
j_call: TRBJ2-5
cdr3_length: 14
d_call: TRBD1
v_call: TRBV18

cdr3_nt: TGTGCCAGCAGCTTCCGACAGGGGTACCAAGAGACCCAGTACTTC
cdr3_aa: CASSFRQGYQETQYF
clone_size: .
j_call: TRBJ2-5
cdr3_length: 15
d_call: TRBD1
v_call: TRBV11-2

cdr3_nt: TGTGCCAGCAGTGCCCCGGGGGGCAAAAACATTCAGTACTTC
cdr3_aa: CASSAPGGKNIQYF
clone_size: once
j_call: TRBJ2-4
cdr3_length: 14
d_call: TRBD2
v_call: TRBV28

cdr3_nt: TGTGCCAGCAGGGGACAGCACAATGAGCAGTTCTTC
cdr3_aa: CASRGQHNEQFF
clone_size: few
j_call: TRBJ2-1
cdr3_length: 12
d_call: TRBD1
v_call: TRBV6-4

cdr3_nt: TGTGCCAGTAGTATGGGGGCAGATAATTCACCCCTCCACTTT
cdr3_aa: CASSMGADNSPLHF
clone_size: .
j_call: TRBJ1-6
cdr3_length: 14
d_call: .
v_call: TRBV19

cdr3_nt: TGCGCCAGCAGTGGGGCGGGGGGCACTGAAGCTTTCTTT
cdr3_aa: CASSGAGGTEAFF
clone_size: .
j_call: TRBJ1-1
cdr3_length: 13
d_call: .
v_call: TRBV10-1

cdr3_nt: TGTGCCAGCAGTTTTGGAGGGGCGCGAGGTGAAAAACTGTTTTTT
cdr3_aa: CASSFGGARGEKLFF
clone_size: .
j_call: TRBJ1-4
cdr3_length: 15
d_call: .
v_call: TRBV2

cdr3_nt: TGTGCCAGCAGCCACTTCGGAGGTACGCAGTATTTT
cdr3_aa: CASSHFGGTQYF
clone_size: once
j_call: TRBJ2-3
cdr3_length: 12
d_call: .
v_call: TRBV6-5